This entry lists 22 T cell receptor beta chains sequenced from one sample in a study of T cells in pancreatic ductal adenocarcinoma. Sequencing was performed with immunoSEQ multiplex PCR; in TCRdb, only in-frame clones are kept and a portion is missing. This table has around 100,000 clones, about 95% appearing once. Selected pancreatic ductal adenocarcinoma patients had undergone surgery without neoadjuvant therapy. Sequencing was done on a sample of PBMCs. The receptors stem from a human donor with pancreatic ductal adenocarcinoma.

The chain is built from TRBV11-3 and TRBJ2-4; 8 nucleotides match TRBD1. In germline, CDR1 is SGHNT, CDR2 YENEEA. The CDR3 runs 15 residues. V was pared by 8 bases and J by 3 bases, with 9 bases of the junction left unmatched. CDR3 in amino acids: CASGRTGTHKNIQYF. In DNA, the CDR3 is TGTGCCAGCGGGAGGACAGGGACCCACAAAAACATTCAGTACTTC.

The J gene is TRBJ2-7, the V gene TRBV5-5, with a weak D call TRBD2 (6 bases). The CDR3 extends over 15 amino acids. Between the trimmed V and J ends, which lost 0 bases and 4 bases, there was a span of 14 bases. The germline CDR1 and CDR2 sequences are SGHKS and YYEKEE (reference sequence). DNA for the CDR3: TGTGCCAGCAGCTTGGGGGGACTCCCTGAATACGAGCAGTACTTC. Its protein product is CASSLGGLPEYEQYF.

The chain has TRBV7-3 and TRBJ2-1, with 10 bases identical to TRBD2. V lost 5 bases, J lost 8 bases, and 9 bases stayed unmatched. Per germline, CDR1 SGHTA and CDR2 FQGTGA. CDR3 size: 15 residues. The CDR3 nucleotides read TGTGCCAGCAGCCTAGCGGGAGAACCGTATGATGAGCAGTTCTTC. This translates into CASSLAGEPYDEQFF.

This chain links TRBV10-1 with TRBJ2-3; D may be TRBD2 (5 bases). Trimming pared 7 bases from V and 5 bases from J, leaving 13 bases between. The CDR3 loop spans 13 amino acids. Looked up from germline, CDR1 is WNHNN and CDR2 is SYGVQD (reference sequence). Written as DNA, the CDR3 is TGCGCCAGCATCGAGGGATTGGTAGATACGCAGTATTTT. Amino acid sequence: CASIEGLVDTQYF.

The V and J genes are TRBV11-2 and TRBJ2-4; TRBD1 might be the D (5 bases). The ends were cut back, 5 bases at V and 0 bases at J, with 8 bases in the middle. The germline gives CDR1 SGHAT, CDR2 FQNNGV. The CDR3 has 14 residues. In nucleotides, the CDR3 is TGTGCCAGCAGCCAGGGTTTAGCCAAAAACATTCAGTACTTC. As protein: CASSQGLAKNIQYF.

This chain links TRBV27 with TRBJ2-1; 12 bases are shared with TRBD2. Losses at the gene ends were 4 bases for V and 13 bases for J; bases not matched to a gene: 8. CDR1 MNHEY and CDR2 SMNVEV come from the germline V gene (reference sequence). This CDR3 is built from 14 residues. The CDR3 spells CASSSRPTSGSQFF. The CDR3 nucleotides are TGTGCCAGCAGTTCGAGGCCGACTAGCGGGAGTCAGTTCTTC.

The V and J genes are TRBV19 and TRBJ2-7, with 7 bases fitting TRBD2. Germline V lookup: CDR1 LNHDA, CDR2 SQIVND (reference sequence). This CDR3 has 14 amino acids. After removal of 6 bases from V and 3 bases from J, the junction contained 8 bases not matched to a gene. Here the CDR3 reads CASRSGIGDYEQYF. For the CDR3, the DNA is TGTGCCAGTAGGAGCGGGATAGGGGACTACGAGCAGTACTTC.

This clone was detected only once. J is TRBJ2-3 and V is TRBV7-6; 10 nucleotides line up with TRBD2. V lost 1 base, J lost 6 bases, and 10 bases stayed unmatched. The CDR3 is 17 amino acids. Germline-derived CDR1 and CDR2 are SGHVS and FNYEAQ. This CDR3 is CASSLGGSSGSYDTQYF. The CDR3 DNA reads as TGTGCCAGCAGCTTAGGCGGTTCTAGCGGGAGTTATGATACGCAGTATTTT.

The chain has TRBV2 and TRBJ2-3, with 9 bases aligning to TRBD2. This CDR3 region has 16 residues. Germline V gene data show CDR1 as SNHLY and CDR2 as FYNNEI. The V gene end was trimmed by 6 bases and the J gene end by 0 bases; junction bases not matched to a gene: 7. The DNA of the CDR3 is TGTGCCAGCAGGGAGAATAGCGGGGGAAGCACAGATACGCAGTATTTT. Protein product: CASRENSGGSTDTQYF.

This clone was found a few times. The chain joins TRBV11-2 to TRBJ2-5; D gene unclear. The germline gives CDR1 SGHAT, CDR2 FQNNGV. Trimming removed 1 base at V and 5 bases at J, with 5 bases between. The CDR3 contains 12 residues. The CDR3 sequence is CASSLVRETQYF. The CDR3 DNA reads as TGTGCCAGCAGCTTAGTCAGGGAGACCCAGTACTTC.

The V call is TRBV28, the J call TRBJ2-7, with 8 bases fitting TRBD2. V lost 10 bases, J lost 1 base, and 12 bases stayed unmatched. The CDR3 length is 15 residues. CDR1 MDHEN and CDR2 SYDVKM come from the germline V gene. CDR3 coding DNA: TGTGCCATGGCAGAAGCGGGAGCGCCATCCTACGAGCAGTACTTC. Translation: CAMAEAGAPSYEQYF.

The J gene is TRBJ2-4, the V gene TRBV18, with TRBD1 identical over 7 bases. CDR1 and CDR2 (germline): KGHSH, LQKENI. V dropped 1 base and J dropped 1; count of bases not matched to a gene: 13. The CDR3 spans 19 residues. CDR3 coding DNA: TGTGCCAGCTCACCACGGTCCTTAGCAGGGGGTTTGGCCAAAAACATTCAGTACTTC. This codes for CASSPRSLAGGLAKNIQYF.

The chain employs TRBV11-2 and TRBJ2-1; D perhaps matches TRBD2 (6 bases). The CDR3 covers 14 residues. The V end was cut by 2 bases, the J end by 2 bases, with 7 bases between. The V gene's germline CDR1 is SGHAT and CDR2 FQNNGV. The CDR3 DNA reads TGTGCCAGCAGCTTAACGGGAGCCTACAATGAGCAGTTCTTC. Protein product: CASSLTGAYNEQFF. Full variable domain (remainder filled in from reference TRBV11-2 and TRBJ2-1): EAGVAQSPRYKIIEKRQSVAFWCNPISGHATLYWYQQILGQGPKLLIQFQNNGVVDDSQLPKDRFSAERLKGVDSTLKIQPAKLEDSAVYLCASSLTGAYNEQFFGPGTRLTVL.

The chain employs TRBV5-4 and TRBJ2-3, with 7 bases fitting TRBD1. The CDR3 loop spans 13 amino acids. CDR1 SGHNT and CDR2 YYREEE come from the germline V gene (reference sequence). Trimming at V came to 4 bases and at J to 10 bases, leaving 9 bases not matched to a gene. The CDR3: CASSRVGQGAQYF. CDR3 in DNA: TGTGCCAGCAGCCGGGTAGGGCAGGGGGCGCAGTATTTT.

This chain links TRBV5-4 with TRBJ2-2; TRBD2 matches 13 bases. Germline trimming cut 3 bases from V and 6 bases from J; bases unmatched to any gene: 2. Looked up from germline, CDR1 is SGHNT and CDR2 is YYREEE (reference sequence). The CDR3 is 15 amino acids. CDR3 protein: CASSWTSGSAGELFF. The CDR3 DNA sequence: TGTGCCAGCAGCTGGACTAGCGGGAGCGCCGGGGAGCTGTTTTTT. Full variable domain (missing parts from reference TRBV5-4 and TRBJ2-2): ETGVTQSPTHLIKTRGQQVTLRCSSQSGHNTVSWYQQALGQGPQFIFQYYREEENGRGNFPPRFSGLQFPNYSSELNVNALELDDSALYLCASSWTSGSAGELFFGEGSRLTVL.

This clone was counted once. CDR3 amino acids: CASSFDSGSGELFF. Here the CDR3 DNA reads TGTGCCAGCAGCTTTGATAGCGGATCCGGGGAGCTGTTTTTT. The chain links TRBV7-3 to TRBJ2-2; D perhaps matches TRBD2 (6 bases). Trimming took 3 bases from V and 6 from J, leaving 11 bases between them. The CDR3 runs to 14 residues. Germline V gives CDR1 SGHTA, CDR2 FQGTGA.

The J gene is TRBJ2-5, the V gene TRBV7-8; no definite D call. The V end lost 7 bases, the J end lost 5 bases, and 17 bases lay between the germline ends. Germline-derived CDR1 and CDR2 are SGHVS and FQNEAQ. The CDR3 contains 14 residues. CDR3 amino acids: CASNPGRSAETQYF. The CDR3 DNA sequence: TGTGCCAGCAACCCCGGAAGAAGCGCGGAGACCCAGTACTTC.

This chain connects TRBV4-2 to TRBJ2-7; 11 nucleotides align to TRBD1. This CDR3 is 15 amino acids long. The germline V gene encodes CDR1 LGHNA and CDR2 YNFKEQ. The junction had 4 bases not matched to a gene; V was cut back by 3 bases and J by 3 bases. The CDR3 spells CASSQGGTGGYEQYF. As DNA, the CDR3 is TGTGCCAGCAGCCAGGGGGGGACAGGGGGCTACGAGCAGTACTTC.

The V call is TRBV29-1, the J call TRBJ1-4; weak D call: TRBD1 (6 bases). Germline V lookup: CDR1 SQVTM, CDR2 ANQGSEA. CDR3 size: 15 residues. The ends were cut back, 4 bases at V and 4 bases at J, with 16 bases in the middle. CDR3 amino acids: CSVVLDSHYNEKLFF. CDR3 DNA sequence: TGCAGCGTTGTGTTGGACAGCCACTATAATGAAAAACTGTTTTTT. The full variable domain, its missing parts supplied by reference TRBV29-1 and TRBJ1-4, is SAVISQKPSRDICQRGTSLTIQCQVDSQVTMMFWYRQQPGQSLTLIATANQGSEATYESGFVIDKFPISRPNLTFSTLTVSNMSPEDSSIYLCSVVLDSHYNEKLFFGSGTQLSVL.

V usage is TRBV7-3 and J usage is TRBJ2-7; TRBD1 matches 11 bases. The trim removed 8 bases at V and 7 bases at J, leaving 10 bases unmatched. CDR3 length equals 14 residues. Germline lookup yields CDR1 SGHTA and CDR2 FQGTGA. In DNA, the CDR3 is TGTGCCAGCTCCTCGGGACAGGGGGTCGCGGAGCAGTACTTC. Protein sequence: CASSSGQGVAEQYF.

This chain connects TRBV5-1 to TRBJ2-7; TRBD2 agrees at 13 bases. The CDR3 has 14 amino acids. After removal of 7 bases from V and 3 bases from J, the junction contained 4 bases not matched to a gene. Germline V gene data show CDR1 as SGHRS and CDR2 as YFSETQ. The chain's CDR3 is CASRRLAGGYEQYF. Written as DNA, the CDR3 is TGCGCCAGCCGCCGACTAGCGGGAGGCTACGAGCAGTACTTC.

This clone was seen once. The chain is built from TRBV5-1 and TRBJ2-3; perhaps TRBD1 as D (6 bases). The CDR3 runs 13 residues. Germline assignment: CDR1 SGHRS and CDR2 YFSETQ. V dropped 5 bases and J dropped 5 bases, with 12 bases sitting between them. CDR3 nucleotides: TGCGCCAGCAGTTTTCAGGGGAGAGATACGCAGTATTTT. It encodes CASSFQGRDTQYF.